A single sample is the source of the 5 T cell receptor beta chains below, sequenced in a study of cytomegalovirus exposure and HLA in healthy donors. PCR amplification relied on 60 Vbeta primers (plus 13 Jbeta primers). Clones were read by immunoSEQ multiplex PCR, and TCRdb kept only the in-frame ones, dropping some. The repertoire has 150,000 to 200,000 clones, around 80% of them found once; the top ten carry about 1.1%. The sample comprised PBMCs. The receptors were gathered from a woman in her thirties or forties in good health and CMV-seronegative.

V is TRBV7-9 and J is TRBJ2-3, with TRBD1 matching 8 bases. V was pared by 5 bases and J by 1 base, with 5 bases of the junction left unmatched. Germline-derived CDR1 and CDR2 are SEHNR and FQNEAQ (reference sequence). CDR3 length equals 15 residues. CDR3 DNA sequence: TGTGCCAGCAGCCCTAGGGGACAGGGCACAGATACGCAGTATTTT. Its protein product is CASSPRGQGTDTQYF.

The chain recombines TRBV5-6 with TRBJ2-7; no definite D call. CDR3 size: 15 residues. Germline V CDR1 and CDR2: SGHDT, YYEEEE. V was shortened by 0 bases and J by 3 bases, with 13 bases between the two germline ends. Here the CDR3 reads CASSLVQSSFYEQYV. CDR3 DNA sequence: TGTGCCAGCAGCTTGGTACAGTCTTCTTTCTACGAGCAGTACGTC.

The rearrangement joins TRBV5-6 to TRBJ2-3; 9 nucleotides agree with TRBD2. The trim removed 4 bases at V and 7 bases at J, leaving 13 bases unmatched. Germline V gene data show CDR1 as SGHDT and CDR2 as YYEEEE. The CDR3 length is 16 residues. The CDR3 loop is CASSTPIRGRENTQYF. DNA for the CDR3: TGTGCCAGCAGCACCCCGATCCGCGGGAGGGAGAATACGCAGTATTTT. Combining the CDR3 with reference TRBV5-6 and TRBJ2-3 gives the whole variable domain DAGVTQSPTHLIKTRGQQVTLRCSPKSGHDTVSWYQQALGQGPQFIFQYYEEEERQRGNFPDRFSGHQFPNYSSELNVNALLLGDSALYLCASSTPIRGRENTQYFGPGTRLTVL.

This clone came up a few times. The genes are TRBV19 and TRBJ1-1; D may be TRBD1 (5 bases). This CDR3 is built from 13 residues. Trimming left V 3 bases short and J 1 base short, with 6 bases between. Germline CDR1 and CDR2: LNHDA and SQIVND (reference sequence). CDR3 loop: CASSIDRNTEAFF. The CDR3, as DNA: TGTGCCAGTAGTATCGACAGGAACACTGAAGCTTTCTTT. Full variable domain (rest looked up from reference TRBV19 and TRBJ1-1): DGGITQSPKYLFRKEGQNVTLSCEQNLNHDAMYWYRQDPGQGLRLIYYSQIVNDFQKGDIAEGYSVSREKKESFPLTVTSAQKNPTAFYLCASSIDRNTEAFFGQGTRLTVV.

The chain recombines TRBV9 with TRBJ2-3, with D possibly TRBD1 on 5 matching bases. The germline V gene encodes CDR1 SGDLS and CDR2 YYNGEE. V was clipped by 7 bases and J by 6 bases, with 24 bases between them. CDR3 length: 16 amino acids. Here the CDR3 reads CASSLGASQVQDTQYF. The CDR3 DNA reads as TGTGCCAGCTCGCTAGGGGCCTCCCAAGTTCAGGATACGCAGTATTTT.